This T cell receptor beta chain comes out of a study of metastatic and nonmetastatic thyroid tumors. V gave up 5 bases and J gave up 2 bases, with 16 bases separating them. This CDR3 comprises 15 residues. CDR1 and CDR2 from the germline V gene are MNHNS and SASEGT. Ahead of thyroid surgery, no patient had received treatment of any kind. The table lists this clone with a few counts. Via MiXCR, TCRdb re-called the PCR reads. The data contain about 23,000 clones, about 14% of them singletons. This TCR was recovered from a female donor with papillary thyroid cancer or a benign thyroid nodule (not recorded which). Some clones in this sample may be carry-over from other donors' samples. The sequencing input was tumor tissue. The chain carries TRBV6-1 and TRBJ2-7; either TRBD1 or TRBD2 may fit D (5 bases each). As DNA, the CDR3 is TGTGCCAGCAGTAAGCCGGGACGTAGCACCTACGAGCAGTACTTC. Its protein is CASSKPGRSTYEQYF.